This T cell receptor (beta chain) was sequenced for a study of T cell repertoires in cytomegalovirus infection. Overall study context: Well-studied HLA-B-restricted CMV epitopes were used in the study alongside recently identified HLA-C-restricted ones.

TCRdb independently ran MiXCR on the reads; one entry per CDR3 protein. The profile shows 110,000 to 150,000 distinct CDR3 sequences, 32% of them singletons. To note about this clonotype: Its antigen is unknown.

Study-level points and caveats: The ex vivo response showed dominance by HLA-C-restricted CMV-specific TCR beta clonotypes. Based on cumulative public TCR beta family frequency, carriers of CMV plus the relevant HLA were identified.

The sequencing here drew on CD8+ T cells from cultured PBMCs, taken from culture after CMV antigen stimulation. This TCR was sampled from a human donor in good health (CMV status not recorded). Some clones in this sample may be carry-over from other donors' samples.

CDR3 DNA: TGTGCCAGCAGCTTGAGCGGGGGGGACTACGAGCAGTACTTC. Translated: CASSLSGGDYEQYF. The chain recombines TRBV7-3 with TRBJ2-7; 10 nucleotides match TRBD2. V shed 3 bases, J shed 3 bases, and the junction held 2 bases outside the gene matches. The CDR3 length is 14 residues. Germline V lookup: CDR1 SGHTA, CDR2 FQGTGA.